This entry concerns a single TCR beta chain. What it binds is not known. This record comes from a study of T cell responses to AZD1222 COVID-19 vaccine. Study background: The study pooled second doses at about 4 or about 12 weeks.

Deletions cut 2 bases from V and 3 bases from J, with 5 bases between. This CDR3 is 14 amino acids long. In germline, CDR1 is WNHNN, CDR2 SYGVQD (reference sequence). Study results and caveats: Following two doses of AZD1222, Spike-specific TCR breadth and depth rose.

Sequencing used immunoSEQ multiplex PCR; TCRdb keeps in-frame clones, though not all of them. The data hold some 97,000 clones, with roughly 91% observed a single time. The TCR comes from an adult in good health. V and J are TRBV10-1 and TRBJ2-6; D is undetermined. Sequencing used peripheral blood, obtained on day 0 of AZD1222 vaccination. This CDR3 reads CASSERDGANVLTF. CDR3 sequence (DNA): TGCGCCAGCAGTGAGAGGGATGGGGCCAACGTCCTGACTTTC.